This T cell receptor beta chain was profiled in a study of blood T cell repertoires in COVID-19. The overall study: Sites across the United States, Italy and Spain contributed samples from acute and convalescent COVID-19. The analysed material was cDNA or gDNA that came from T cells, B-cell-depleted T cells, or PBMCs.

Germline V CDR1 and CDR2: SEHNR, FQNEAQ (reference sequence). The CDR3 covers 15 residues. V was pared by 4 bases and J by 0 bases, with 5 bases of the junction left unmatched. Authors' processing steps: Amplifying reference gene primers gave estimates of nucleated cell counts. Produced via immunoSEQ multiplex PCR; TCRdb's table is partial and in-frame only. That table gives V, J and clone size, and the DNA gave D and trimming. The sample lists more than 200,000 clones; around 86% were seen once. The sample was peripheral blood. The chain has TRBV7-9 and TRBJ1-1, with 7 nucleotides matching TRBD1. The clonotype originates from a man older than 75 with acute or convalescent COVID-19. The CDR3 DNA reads TGTGCCAGCAGCTCCTCCGACAGGGTGAACACTGAAGCTTTCTTT. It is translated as CASSSSDRVNTEAFF.